A single sample is the source of the 27 T cell receptor beta chains below, sequenced in a study of CD8 T cells in Susac syndrome. A quantity of roughly 0.5 to 1 ug RNA underwent reverse transcription using random hexamers. TCRdb used MiXCR to reprocess the immunoSEQ multiplex PCR reads, holding one entry per CDR3 protein. This table holds 92,000 or so distinct CDR3 sequences, about 96% found once. Material for sequencing was CD8+ T cells from PBMCs. These receptor sequences come from a human donor with Susac syndrome.

The chain is built from TRBV18 and TRBJ2-5; 8 bases map to TRBD1. The ends lost 2 bases at V and 5 bases at J; junction bases unmatched: 4. Germline V gene lookup returns CDR1 KGHSH and CDR2 LQKENI. The CDR3 extends over 14 amino acids. Written as DNA, the CDR3 is TGTGCCAGCTCACCAAACAGGGGGAGTGAGACCCAGTACTTC. Residues: CASSPNRGSETQYF.

This chain uses TRBV2 with TRBJ2-7, with D hard to call. Deletions cut 9 bases from V and 0 bases from J, with 9 bases between. This CDR3 region has 12 residues. CDR1 and CDR2 (germline): SNHLY, FYNNEI. As DNA, the CDR3 is TGTGCCAGTCTGGACGGCTCCTACGAGCAGTACTTC. Translating it yields CASLDGSYEQYF.

V is TRBV15 and J is TRBJ2-2; D unclear. Germline CDR1 reads LNHNV; CDR2 reads YYDKDF (reference sequence). V dropped 0 bases and J dropped 0 bases, with 8 bases sitting between them. The CDR3 sequence is 16 residues long. The DNA of the CDR3 is TGTGCCACCAGCAGAGATAGCACAACGAACACCGGGGAGCTGTTTTTT. It encodes CATSRDSTTNTGELFF.

This clonotype occurred a few times. The chain is built from TRBV7-8 and TRBJ1-5; D call uncertain. The CDR3 loop spans 11 amino acids. V was shortened by 1 base and J by 8 bases, with 3 bases between the two germline ends. From germline, CDR1 is SGHVS and CDR2 FQNEAQ. For the CDR3, the DNA is TGTGCCAGCAGCTTAGGGGAGCCCCAGCATTTT. It yields the protein CASSLGEPQHF.

In its sample, this clonotype was seen once. The chain uses TRBV30 and TRBJ2-1; TRBD2 matches 11 bases. Germline trimming cut 1 base from V and 1 base from J; bases unmatched to any gene: 3. CDR3 length equals 16 residues. Looked up from germline, CDR1 is GTSNPN and CDR2 is SVGIG (reference sequence). CDR3 sequence reads: CAWSATSGVSYNEQFF. The CDR3, as DNA: TGTGCCTGGAGTGCGACTAGCGGGGTATCCTACAATGAGCAGTTCTTC.

In DNA, the CDR3 is TGTGCCAGCAGTGAATTCAACAGGGGACGGACCACTGAAGCTTTCTTT. Amino acids: CASSEFNRGRTTEAFF. This chain connects TRBV6-1 to TRBJ1-1, with 7 positions matching TRBD1. CDR3 size: 16 residues. The ends lost 2 bases at V and 4 bases at J; junction bases unmatched: 10. Germline CDR1 is MNHNS and CDR2 is SASEGT.

Here the CDR3 DNA reads TGTGCCAGCTCACCGACTAGCGGAGTTCAAGAGACCCAGTACTTC. Its translation is CASSPTSGVQETQYF. The chain joins TRBV18 to TRBJ2-5; 9 bases map to TRBD2. Germline V gives CDR1 KGHSH, CDR2 LQKENI. After removal of 3 bases from V and 2 bases from J, the junction contained 4 bases not matched to a gene. This CDR3 is built from 15 residues.

J is TRBJ1-3 and V is TRBV9; D is unclear. Germline assignment: CDR1 SGDLS and CDR2 YYNGEE. With 7 bases removed from V and 4 bases from J, the gap between germline ends came to 6 bases. There are 11 residues in the CDR3. CDR3: CASVGGNTIYF. In DNA form, the CDR3 reads TGTGCCAGCGTGGGAGGAAACACCATATATTTT.

The chain uses TRBV6-2 or TRBV6-3 and TRBJ2-3; no definite D call. The CDR3 is made up of 12 amino acids. Trimming shortened V by 1 base and J by 10 bases, and 9 bases separated the two germline ends. Germline V gene sequence: CDR1 MNHEY, CDR2 SVGEGT. The CDR3 nucleotides read TGTGCCAGCAGTTACTTTGGAGACGCGCAGTATTTT. This gives the protein CASSYFGDAQYF.

The chain is built from TRBV5-6 and TRBJ2-6; D remains unclear. This CDR3 is 12 amino acids long. Germline loops: CDR1 SGHDT, CDR2 YYEEEE. V lost 7 bases and J 2 bases, leaving 4 bases between the germline ends. The CDR3 reads CASRAGANVLTF. The CDR3 coding sequence is TGTGCCAGCCGGGCTGGGGCCAACGTCCTGACTTTC.

The chain carries TRBV27 and TRBJ2-2; D not certain. V gave up 2 bases and J gave up 5 bases, with 6 bases separating them. Germline loops: CDR1 MNHEY, CDR2 SMNVEV (reference sequence). This CDR3 is built from 13 residues. This CDR3 reads CASSLILTGELFF. The CDR3, as DNA: TGTGCCAGCAGTTTAATCTTGACCGGGGAGCTGTTTTTT.

This rearrangement joins TRBV5-1 to TRBJ2-7; tentative D call: TRBD1 (6 bases). The germline V gene encodes CDR1 SGHRS and CDR2 YFSETQ. There are 14 residues in the CDR3. V dropped 4 bases and J dropped 6 bases, with 17 bases sitting between them. DNA for the CDR3: TGCGCCAGCAGCCCGAGGGGTGGACAGTCCGAGCAGTACTTC. Protein sequence: CASSPRGGQSEQYF.

The chain employs TRBV30 and TRBJ2-2; 7 bases agree with TRBD1. CDR3 length: 16 residues. J gave up 8 bases and V 0 bases, and 12 bases lay outside the gene matches. Germline values: CDR1 GTSNPN, CDR2 SVGIG (reference sequence). This CDR3 reads CAWSVRGRIGSGELFF. Written as DNA, the CDR3 is TGTGCCTGGAGTGTAAGGGGGCGCATAGGGTCTGGGGAGCTGTTTTTT.

The genes are TRBV7-3 and TRBJ2-5, with D possibly being TRBD2 (5 bases). CDR3 size: 14 residues. The V end lost 2 bases, the J end lost 7 bases, and 14 bases lay between the germline ends. Germline V lookup: CDR1 SGHTA, CDR2 FQGTGA. The CDR3 protein is CASSLDAGGGTQYF. For the CDR3, the DNA is TGTGCCAGCAGCTTAGATGCGGGCGGAGGGACCCAGTACTTC. Filled out from reference TRBV7-3 and TRBJ2-5, the complete variable domain reads GAGVSQTPSNKVTEKGKYVELRCDPISGHTALYWYRQSLGQGPEFLIYFQGTGAADDSGLPNDRFFAVRPEGSVSTLKIQRTERGDSAVYLCASSLDAGGGTQYFGPGTRLLVL.

The DNA of the CDR3 is TGTGCCACCTTAACAGGGGGCCTCGGAGCTTTCTTT. It encodes CATLTGGLGAFF. V and J are TRBV6-5 and TRBJ1-1; 9 bases line up with TRBD1. Germline V lookup: CDR1 MNHEY, CDR2 SVGAGI. This CDR3 is built from 12 residues. With V trimmed by 10 bases and J by 10 bases, 10 bases remained unmatched.

This clonotype was seen only once. This chain connects TRBV5-1 to TRBJ1-1, with D possibly being TRBD1 (5 bases). Trimming removed 0 bases at V and 2 bases at J, with 8 bases between. Germline V CDR1 and CDR2: SGHRS, YFSETQ. This CDR3 region has 14 residues. The CDR3 region is CASSLEGSNTEAFF. As DNA, the CDR3 is TGCGCCAGCAGCTTGGAGGGGTCAAACACTGAAGCTTTCTTT.

V is TRBV19 and J is TRBJ1-2; TRBD1 might be the D (5 bases). With 7 bases removed from V and 1 base from J, the gap between germline ends came to 13 bases. This CDR3 region has 14 residues. Germline values: CDR1 LNHDA, CDR2 SQIVND (reference sequence). CDR3 sequence: CASTALGGNYGYTF. The CDR3 nucleotides are TGTGCCAGTACGGCCTTGGGGGGTAACTATGGCTACACCTTC.

V gene TRBV7-6 combines with J gene TRBJ2-3, with 11 positions matching TRBD1. The V gene's germline CDR1 is SGHVS and CDR2 FNYEAQ. V lost 5 bases to trimming and J lost 5 bases; unmatched junction nucleotides: 3. CDR3 length equals 14 residues. CDR3 sequence (DNA): TGTGCCAGCAGCCGGGACAGGGGGATAGATACGCAGTATTTT. Protein product: CASSRDRGIDTQYF. The entire variable domain, with the rest obtained from reference TRBV7-6 and TRBJ2-3, is as follows: GAGVSQSPRYKVTKRGQDVALRCDPISGHVSLYWYRQALGQGPEFLTYFNYEAQQDKSGLPNDRFSAERPEGSISTLTIQRTEQRDSAMYRCASSRDRGIDTQYFGPGTRLTVL.

This clonotype was detected once. V and J are TRBV19 and TRBJ2-7; 8 bases line up with TRBD1. The CDR3 spans 14 residues. J gave up 2 bases and V 2 bases, and 2 bases lay outside the gene matches. Germline V gene sequence: CDR1 LNHDA, CDR2 SQIVND (reference sequence). In nucleotides, the CDR3 is TGTGCCAGTAGTATAAACAGGGGGACCTACGAGCAGTACTTC. It encodes CASSINRGTYEQYF. Full variable domain (rest looked up from reference TRBV19 and TRBJ2-7): DGGITQSPKYLFRKEGQNVTLSCEQNLNHDAMYWYRQDPGQGLRLIYYSQIVNDFQKGDIAEGYSVSREKKESFPLTVTSAQKNPTAFYLCASSINRGTYEQYFGPGTRLTVT.

This chain links TRBV29-1 with TRBJ1-1, with a weak D call TRBD1 (6 bases). Per the germline V gene, CDR1 is SQVTM and CDR2 is ANQGSEA. Trimming removed 5 bases at V and 0 bases at J, with 10 bases between. The CDR3 length is 13 residues. The CDR3 region is CSVTGQMNTEAFF. Here the CDR3 DNA reads TGCAGCGTTACAGGGCAAATGAACACTGAAGCTTTCTTT.

The gene calls are TRBV28 and TRBJ2-7; D uncertain. The V gene lost 1 base and the J gene lost 1 base, with 8 bases spanning the gap. CDR3 length equals 14 residues. Germline lookup yields CDR1 MDHEN and CDR2 SYDVKM. CDR3 sequence reads: CASSLSNESYEQYF. The CDR3, as DNA: TGTGCCAGCAGTTTATCGAATGAATCCTACGAGCAGTACTTC. The full variable domain, rest sourced from reference TRBV28 and TRBJ2-7, is DVKVTQSSRYLVKRTGEKVFLECVQDMDHENMFWYRQDPGLGLRLIYFSYDVKMKEKGDIPEGYSVSREKKERFSLILESASTNQTSMYLCASSLSNESYEQYFGPGTRLTVT.

The chain is built from TRBV4-3 and TRBJ1-1; D unclear. CDR1 is LGHNA and CDR2 is YSLEER in the germline V gene. Trimming took off 6 bases at V and 0 bases at J, with 11 bases between the two ends. CDR3 length equals 14 residues. The DNA of the CDR3 is TGCGCCAGCAGTCAGGCAGTGTTGAACACTGAAGCTTTCTTT. This codes for CASSQAVLNTEAFF.

CDR3 nucleotides: TGTGCCAGTTCAATAGGGGCTGCTTATAGCAATCAGCCCCAGCATTTT. Translation gives CASSIGAAYSNQPQHF. The rearrangement joins TRBV7-2 to TRBJ1-5, with a tentative D call TRBD1 (5 bases). CDR1 SGHTA and CDR2 FQGNSA come from the germline V gene. The CDR3 runs 16 residues. V lost 9 bases and J 0 bases, leaving 18 bases between the germline ends.

The chain joins TRBV2 to TRBJ2-7; D is undetermined. V was shortened by 4 bases and J by 3 bases, with 4 bases between the two germline ends. The CDR3 is 11 residues long. Germline V gene data show CDR1 as SNHLY and CDR2 as FYNNEI. As DNA, the CDR3 is TGTGCCAGCAGTGGGGACTACGAGCAGTACTTC. Translation: CASSGDYEQYF.

The chain employs TRBV19 and TRBJ2-3, with a tentative D call TRBD2 (6 bases). Between the trimmed V and J ends, which lost 5 bases and 2 bases, there was a span of 8 bases. CDR1 is LNHDA and CDR2 is SQIVND in the germline V gene (reference sequence). This CDR3 is built from 13 residues. CDR3 sequence (DNA): TGTGCCAGTAGTGGAGGGATCACAGATACGCAGTATTTT. Translated, it gives CASSGGITDTQYF.

This clonotype counts as medium-sized. This chain connects TRBV27 to TRBJ2-1; no clear D. This CDR3 comprises 14 residues. Per the germline V gene, CDR1 is MNHEY and CDR2 is SMNVEV (reference sequence). Trimming took 6 bases from V and 5 from J, leaving 14 bases between them. The CDR3 loop reads CASRIGPGNNEQFF. DNA of the CDR3: TGTGCCAGCAGGATAGGTCCTGGGAACAATGAGCAGTTCTTC.

CDR3 sequence: CSATNPLTSGNYEQYF. The DNA for the CDR3 is TGCAGTGCCACCAACCCCTTGACTAGCGGAAACTACGAGCAGTACTTC. The chain couples TRBV20-1 to TRBJ2-7; 9 bases line up with TRBD2. V dropped 6 bases and J dropped 3; count of bases not matched to a gene: 15. CDR1 is DFQATT and CDR2 is SNEGSKA in the germline V gene (reference sequence). The CDR3 sequence is 16 residues long.